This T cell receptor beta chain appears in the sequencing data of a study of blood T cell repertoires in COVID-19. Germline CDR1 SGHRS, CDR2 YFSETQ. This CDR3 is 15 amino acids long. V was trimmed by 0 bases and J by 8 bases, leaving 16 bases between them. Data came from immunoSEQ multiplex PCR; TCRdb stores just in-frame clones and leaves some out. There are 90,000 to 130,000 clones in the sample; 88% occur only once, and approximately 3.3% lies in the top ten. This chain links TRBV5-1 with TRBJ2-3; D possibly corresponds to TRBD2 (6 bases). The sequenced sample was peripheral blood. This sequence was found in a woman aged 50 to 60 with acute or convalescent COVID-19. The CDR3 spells CASSLEMAGTGTQYF. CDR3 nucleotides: TGCGCCAGCAGCTTGGAAATGGCGGGGACGGGTACGCAGTATTTT.